Each of the 19 T cell receptor beta chains below was sequenced from the same sample in a study of cytomegalovirus exposure and HLA in healthy donors (dated by TCRdb to 2017 to 2019). Library prep was done by the immunoSEQ multiplex PCR assay. For the multiplex PCR, a mixture combining 60 forward primers for TCR Vbeta segments and 13 reverse primers for TCR Jbeta segments was used. TCRdb retrieved this table from immuneACCESS and kept in-frame rearrangements only. Not all clones are present; in checked studies, unresolved V genes account for under half, and no reason is known for the remainder. The table for this sample lists about 77,000 clones; over 60% of them were counted only once. The top ten hold almost 4.5% of the sample. Sequenced material: PBMCs. All receptors derive from a man aged 35 to 55 in good health and CMV-seronegative.

This clone occurred a few times. The rearrangement uses TRBV29-1 and TRBJ2-7; TRBD1 is a possible D gene (6 bases). The V gene lost 1 base and the J gene lost 6 bases, with 16 bases spanning the gap. The V gene's germline CDR1 is SQVTM and CDR2 ANQGSEA. This CDR3 is 14 amino acids long. CDR3 in amino acids: CSVEGETGLSEQYF. The CDR3 DNA sequence: TGCAGCGTTGAAGGAGAGACAGGATTAAGCGAGCAGTACTTC.

The chain uses TRBV6-1 and TRBJ1-2, with TRBD1 identical over 8 bases. This CDR3 region has 14 residues. V shed 6 bases and J 4 bases; nucleotides not matched to a gene: 7. Germline V gives CDR1 MNHNS, CDR2 SASEGT. The CDR3 region is CASRPGQGSYGYTF. The CDR3 DNA sequence: TGTGCCAGCAGGCCAGGACAGGGAAGCTATGGCTACACCTTC.

As DNA, the CDR3 is TGTGCCAGCAGCCAAGATGCCCTACTAGTAATGGGGACCTACGAGCAGTACTTC. It specifies CASSQDALLVMGTYEQYF. The gene calls are TRBV4-2 and TRBJ2-7, with D possibly being TRBD2 (5 bases). V was pared by 0 bases and J by 2 bases, with 20 bases between. The CDR3 contains 18 residues. Per the germline V gene, CDR1 is LGHNA and CDR2 is YNFKEQ.

There are a few counts of this clone. The J gene is TRBJ2-1, the V gene TRBV28; 7 positions match TRBD2. V gave up 6 bases and J gave up 4 bases; unmatched junction bases: 6. Per germline, CDR1 MDHEN and CDR2 SYDVKM. The CDR3 totals 14 residues. For the CDR3, the DNA is TGTGCCAGCAGCCTCGAGCGGGATTACAATGAGCAGTTCTTC. This gives the protein CASSLERDYNEQFF.

This chain uses TRBV29-1 with TRBJ1-2, with a weak D call TRBD1 (6 bases). Between the trimmed V and J ends, which lost 5 bases and 6 bases, there was a span of 19 bases. The CDR3 contains 14 residues. Germline values: CDR1 SQVTM, CDR2 ANQGSEA. The CDR3 nucleotides read TGCAGCGTTCTAGGGGACATACGGACGAATGGCTACACCTTC. Amino acids: CSVLGDIRTNGYTF.

This clone has only one observation. The V gene is TRBV19, the J gene TRBJ2-6; the D gene is possibly TRBD1 (5 bases). The CDR3 consists of 16 residues. The V end lost 2 bases, the J end lost 1 base, and 9 bases lay between the germline ends. Per germline, CDR1 LNHDA and CDR2 SQIVND (reference sequence). Here the CDR3 DNA reads TGTGCCAGTAGTATATTGGCAGGGTCTGGGGCCAACGTCCTGACTTTC. It is translated as CASSILAGSGANVLTF.

This clone was detected only a few times. V is TRBV5-6 and J is TRBJ1-1; no firm D call. The germline V gene has CDR1 SGHDT and CDR2 YYEEEE. V dropped 5 bases and J dropped 2 bases, with 19 bases sitting between them. The CDR3 totals 16 residues. The DNA for the CDR3 is TGTGCCAGCAGTACTATTCCCCAGTCGGGTAACACTGAAGCTTTCTTT. Protein product: CASSTIPQSGNTEAFF.

V usage is TRBV7-2 and J usage is TRBJ1-1, with 8 bases that match TRBD1. Germline V gene sequence: CDR1 SGHTA, CDR2 FQGNSA. The CDR3 sequence is 15 residues long. Unmatched junction bases numbered 3, after V lost 2 bases and J lost 1 base. The CDR3 spells CASSLQGAGNTEAFF. CDR3 DNA: TGTGCCAGCAGCTTACAGGGGGCCGGGAACACTGAAGCTTTCTTT.

The chain links TRBV7-9 to TRBJ1-5; no firm D call. Trimming left V 1 base short and J 8 bases short, with 6 bases between. Per the germline V gene, CDR1 is SEHNR and CDR2 is FQNEAQ (reference sequence). The CDR3 runs 12 residues. CDR3 in amino acids: CASSLGTKPQHF. The CDR3 bases are TGTGCCAGCAGCTTAGGGACTAAGCCCCAGCATTTT. The whole variable domain, filled in from reference TRBV7-9 and TRBJ1-5, reads DTGVSQNPRHKITKRGQNVTFRCDPISEHNRLYWYRQTLGQGPEFLTYFQNEAQLEKSRLLSDRFSAERPKGSFSTLEIQRTEQGDSAMYLCASSLGTKPQHFGDGTRLSIL.

The chain recombines TRBV19 with TRBJ1-5, with D possibly TRBD1 on 6 matching bases. With 5 bases removed from V and 0 bases from J, the gap between germline ends came to 8 bases. CDR3 size: 14 residues. Germline CDR1 reads LNHDA; CDR2 reads SQIVND (reference sequence). The CDR3 is CASSWTDSNQPQHF. The CDR3 nucleotides are TGTGCCAGTAGTTGGACAGATAGCAATCAGCCCCAGCATTTT.

The V and J genes are TRBV30 and TRBJ1-1, with D perhaps matching TRBD1 (6 bases). V was pared by 5 bases and J by 1 base, with 14 bases between. Germline CDR1 GTSNPN, CDR2 SVGIG (reference sequence). CDR3 length equals 14 residues. The CDR3 here is CAWGGRGTNTEAFF. The CDR3 DNA reads TGTGCCTGGGGGGGTAGGGGGACGAACACTGAAGCTTTCTTT.

The gene calls are TRBV2 and TRBJ1-5; D is perhaps TRBD1 (6 bases). Germline CDR1 SNHLY, CDR2 FYNNEI. The CDR3 consists of 14 residues. V lost 4 bases and J 11 bases, leaving 18 bases between the germline ends. CDR3 nucleotides: TGTGCCAGCAGTGCAAGGACAGACATCATAACCCAGCATTTT. Its protein is CASSARTDIITQHF.

This sequence joins TRBV19 and TRBJ2-5; no clear D gene. Trimming removed 2 bases from V and 1 base from J, with 11 bases in between. The germline V gene has CDR1 LNHDA and CDR2 SQIVND (reference sequence). This CDR3 spans 15 amino acids. Here the CDR3 DNA reads TGTGCCAGTAGTATATGGAGCACCGCCCAAGAGACCCAGTACTTC. Its translation: CASSIWSTAQETQYF.

V gene TRBV6-1 combines with J gene TRBJ1-2, with D hard to call. V was cut by 4 bases and J by 5 bases, with 14 bases left in between. This CDR3 has 14 residues. The germline V gene encodes CDR1 MNHNS and CDR2 SASEGT. CDR3 nucleotide sequence: TGTGCCAGCAGTGTAATAGCCCCTTCTTATGGCTACACCTTC. Translating gives CASSVIAPSYGYTF.

In DNA form, the CDR3 reads TGTGCCAGCAACCGGGGGGGGGCAGATACGCAGTATTTT. It yields the protein CASNRGGADTQYF. The chain joins TRBV9 to TRBJ2-3; 8 bases map to TRBD2. The J segment lost 4 bases and the V segment lost 6 bases, leaving 4 bases of the junction unmatched. The CDR3 is 13 residues long. Germline CDR1 and CDR2: SGDLS and YYNGEE.

V and J are TRBV27 and TRBJ1-5; perhaps TRBD1 as D (6 bases). Germline loops: CDR1 MNHEY, CDR2 SMNVEV (reference sequence). This CDR3 comprises 14 residues. The ends were cut back, 8 bases at V and 6 bases at J, with 17 bases in the middle. The DNA for the CDR3 is TGTGCCAGCCGACCCAGGGGTGGGGGTCAGCCCCAGCATTTT. It yields the protein CASRPRGGGQPQHF.

The chain combines TRBV7-3 with TRBJ1-1; unclear D gene. The germline V gene encodes CDR1 SGHTA and CDR2 FQGTGA. The CDR3 totals 13 residues. V was cut by 5 bases and J by 4 bases, with 11 bases left in between. The CDR3 is CASSPSYGTEAFF. As DNA, the CDR3 is TGTGCCAGCAGCCCCTCGTACGGCACTGAAGCTTTCTTT.

This chain connects TRBV4-1 to TRBJ1-5, with 7 bases that match TRBD1. The CDR3 totals 16 residues. J lost 0 bases, V lost 1 base, and 3 bases had no gene match. Per germline, CDR1 MGHRA and CDR2 YSYEKL. CDR3 bases: TGCGCCAGCAGCCAAGTGGCAGGGGGTAGCAATCAGCCCCAGCATTTT. It yields the protein CASSQVAGGSNQPQHF.

This chain joins TRBV5-4 and TRBJ2-3, with D unresolved. CDR3 size: 13 residues. V lost 6 bases and J lost 0, with 8 bases in between. Germline-derived CDR1 and CDR2 are SGHNT and YYREEE (reference sequence). In DNA, the CDR3 is TGTGCCAGCAACCTTAGAAGCACAGATACGCAGTATTTT. It yields the protein CASNLRSTDTQYF.